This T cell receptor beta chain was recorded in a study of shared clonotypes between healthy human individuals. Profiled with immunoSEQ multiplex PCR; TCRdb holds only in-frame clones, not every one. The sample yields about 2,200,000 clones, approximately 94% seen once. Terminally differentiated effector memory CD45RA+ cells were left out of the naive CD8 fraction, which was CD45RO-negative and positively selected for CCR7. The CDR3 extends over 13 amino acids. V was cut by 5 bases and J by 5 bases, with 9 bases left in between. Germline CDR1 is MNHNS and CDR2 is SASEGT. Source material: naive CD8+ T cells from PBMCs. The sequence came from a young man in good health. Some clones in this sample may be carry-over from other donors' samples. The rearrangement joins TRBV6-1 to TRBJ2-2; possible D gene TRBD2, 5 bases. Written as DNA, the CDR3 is TGTGCCAGCAGTCCCCGCGGGACCGGGGAGCTGTTTTTT. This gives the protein CASSPRGTGELFF.